The source of this TCR beta chain is a study of vaccination effects on CD4 cells after COVID-19 (dated by TCRdb to the early 2020s). Background on the whole study: Each participant got two doses of an mRNA SARS-CoV-2 vaccine, either BNT162b2 or mRNA-1273. A total of ten to eleven COVID-19 convalescent patients and a handful of SARS-CoV-2-naive healthy vaccine recipients were included in the full study. SARS-CoV-2 spike-specific CD4+ TCR repertoires from before and after mRNA vaccination were compared in COVID-19 convalescent patients and in infection-naive vaccine recipients. In the study, cultures from other donors were sequenced using the Oncomine TCR Beta short-read assay on an Illumina iSeq 100. Here is what the overall study found, with its caveats: Clones induced by infection and clones induced by vaccination both contracted markedly at late timepoints after vaccination, which fits with T cell responses waning over time. The study was limited by a small number of convalescent patients and lacked early post-infection timepoints. In healthy vaccine recipients, vaccine-induced clones were almost all SARS-CoV-2 mono-reactive, with only 1 of 255 being cross-reactive with common cold coronaviruses.

There are 15 amino acids in the CDR3, from cysteine to phenylalanine inclusive. Of the read, only the CDR3 DNA is kept; its 45 bases are in frame from base 1. The germline V gene specifies MDHEN as CDR1 and SYDVKM as CDR2. V is cut back by 8 bases and J by 6 bases, with 15 bases in the junction unmatched. To identify antigen-specific CD4+ T cell clonotypes by their expansion, the ViraFEST assay first stimulated PBMC with viral peptide pools and then applied TCR sequencing. After 10 days of culture, CD4+ T cells were isolated with the EasySep CD4+ T cell isolation kit. The absence of prior SARS-CoV-2 infection in healthy vaccine recipients was confirmed by negative nucleocapsid antibodies before and after vaccination. Around 2.1 million PBMC per well were cultured with approximately 10 ug/ml peptides in IMDM containing 5% human AB serum, about 9.6 IU/ml IL-2 and gentamicin. Half of the culture medium was replaced with fresh IL-2-containing medium on days 3 and 7. Unless noted otherwise, every peptide stimulation condition was grown in triplicate wells. PBMC were separated from whole blood using Ficoll-Paque Plus gradient centrifugation and were then either cryopreserved at -140C or used fresh. Overlapping peptide pools spanned the spike proteins of SARS-CoV-2 and the common cold coronaviruses HCoV-NL63, HCoV-OC43 and HCoV-229E. Genomic DNA was extracted from cultured CD4+ T cells with the QIAamp micro DNA kit.

Concerning this clone itself: Its antigen is still unknown. No qualities accompany the bases; no much larger clone lies one base away.

The library was built by means of the immunoSEQ multiplex PCR assay. TCR beta CDR3 sequencing was performed on DNA from the cultured, isolated CD4+ T cells. The study's processing was this. Non-productive TCR sequences were discarded, and reads were trimmed to the CDR3 region, with only CDR3s of 7 or more amino acids retained. The MANAFEST web app was used to identify antigen-specific clonotypes by comparing expansion in peptide wells with expansion in reference cultures. For clones to be considered positive, expansion at FDR<0.05 versus reference and all other wells, an odds ratio above 5, and a frequency above 0.1% in two replicate wells were required. Clonotypes significantly expanded in SARS-CoV-2 spike wells and in at least one common cold coronavirus spike condition were defined as cross-reactive. CDR3 similarity was assessed by Levenshtein distance with the stringdist R package, and unrooted trees were built with ape in R 3.6.1. The clones in this table, taken by TCRdb from immuneACCESS, are in-frame only. Not every clone is retained; where verified, under half of the shortfall comes from an unresolved V gene, and the cause of the rest is unknown. Clone size and the V and J calls come from that table; the DNA yielded D and trimming. The sample table lists approximately 54,000 clones, 75% to 90% of them with a count of one. The ten largest clones capture more than 2% of the sample.

This specimen was CD4+ T cells from PBMCs cultured with HCoV-229E spike peptides, taken before COVID-19 vaccination. The cell subset or site label for this specimen denotes: HCoV-229E spike overlapping peptide pool stimulation. This sequence was found in a human donor who received a COVID-19 vaccine. The rearranged chain carries TRBV28 and TRBJ1-2; TRBD1 lines up with 7 middle nucleotides. For the CDR3, the sequence is CASYKPGQKRNGYTF. The DNA is TGTGCCAGCTACAAACCGGGACAGAAGAGGAATGGCTACACCTTC.